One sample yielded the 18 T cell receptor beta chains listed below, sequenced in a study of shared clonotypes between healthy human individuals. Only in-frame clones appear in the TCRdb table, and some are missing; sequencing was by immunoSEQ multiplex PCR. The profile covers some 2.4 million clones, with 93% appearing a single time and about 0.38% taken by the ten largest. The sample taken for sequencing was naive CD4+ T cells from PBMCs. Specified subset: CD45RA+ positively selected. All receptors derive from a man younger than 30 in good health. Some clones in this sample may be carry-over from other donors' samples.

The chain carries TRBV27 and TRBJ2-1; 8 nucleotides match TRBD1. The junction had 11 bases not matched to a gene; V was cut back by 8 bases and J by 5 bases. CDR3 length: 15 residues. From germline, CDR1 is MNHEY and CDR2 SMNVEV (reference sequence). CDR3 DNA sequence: TGTGCCAGCCCACGGGGGACAGGCCCTAACAATGAGCAGTTCTTC. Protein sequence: CASPRGTGPNNEQFF.

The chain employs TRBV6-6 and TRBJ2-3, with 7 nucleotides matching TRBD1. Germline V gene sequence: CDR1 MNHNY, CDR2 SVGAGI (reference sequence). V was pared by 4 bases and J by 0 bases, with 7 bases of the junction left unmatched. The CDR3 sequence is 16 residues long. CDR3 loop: CASSSGQVLSTDTQYF. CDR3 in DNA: TGTGCCAGCAGTTCCGGACAGGTTCTGAGCACAGATACGCAGTATTTT.

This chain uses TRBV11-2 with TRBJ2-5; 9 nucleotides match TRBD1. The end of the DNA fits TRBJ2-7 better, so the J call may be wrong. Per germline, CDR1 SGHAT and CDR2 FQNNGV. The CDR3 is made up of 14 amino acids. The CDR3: CASSDYRGHDEQYF. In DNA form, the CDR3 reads TGTGCCAGCAGCGATTACAGGGGGCACGACGAGCAGTACTTC.

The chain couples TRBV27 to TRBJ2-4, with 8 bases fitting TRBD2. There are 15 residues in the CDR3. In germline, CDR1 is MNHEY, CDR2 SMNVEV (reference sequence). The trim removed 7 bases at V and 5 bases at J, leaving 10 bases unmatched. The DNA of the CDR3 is TGTGCCAGCATCCCCCGGGGGGGGGCCGAAAACATTCAGTACTTC. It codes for CASIPRGGAENIQYF.

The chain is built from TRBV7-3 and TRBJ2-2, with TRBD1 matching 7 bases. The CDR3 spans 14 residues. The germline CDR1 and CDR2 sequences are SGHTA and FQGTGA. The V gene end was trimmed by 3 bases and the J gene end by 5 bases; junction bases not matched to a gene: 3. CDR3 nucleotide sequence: TGTGCCAGCAGCTTTAAACAGGGGACCGGGGAGCTGTTTTTT. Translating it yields CASSFKQGTGELFF.

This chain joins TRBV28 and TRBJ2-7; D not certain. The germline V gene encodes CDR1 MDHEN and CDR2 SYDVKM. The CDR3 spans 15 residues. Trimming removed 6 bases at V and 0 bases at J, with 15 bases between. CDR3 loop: CASSPLFPSSYEQYF. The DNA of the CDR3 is TGTGCCAGCAGCCCCCTATTCCCCAGCTCCTACGAGCAGTACTTC.

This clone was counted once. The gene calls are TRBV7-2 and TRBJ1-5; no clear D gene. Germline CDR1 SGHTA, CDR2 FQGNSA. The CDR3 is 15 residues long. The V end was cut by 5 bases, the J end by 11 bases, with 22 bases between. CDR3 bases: TGTGCCAGCAGCCCCCTTCGGGAGGAGTTCAGAGCCCAGCATTTT. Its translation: CASSPLREEFRAQHF.

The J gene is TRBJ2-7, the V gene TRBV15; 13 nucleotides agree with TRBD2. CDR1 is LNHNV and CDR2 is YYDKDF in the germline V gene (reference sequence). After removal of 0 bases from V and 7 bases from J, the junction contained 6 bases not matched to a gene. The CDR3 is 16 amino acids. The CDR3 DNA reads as TGTGCCACCAGCAGAGATAGACTAGCGGGAGGTATTGAGCAGTACTTC. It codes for CATSRDRLAGGIEQYF.

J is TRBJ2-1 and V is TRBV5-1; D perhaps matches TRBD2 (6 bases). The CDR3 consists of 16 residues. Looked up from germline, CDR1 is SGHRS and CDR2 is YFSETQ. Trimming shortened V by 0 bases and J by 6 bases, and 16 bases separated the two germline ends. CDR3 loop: CASSLGGTPGGNEQFF. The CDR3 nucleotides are TGCGCCAGCAGCTTGGGTGGGACCCCCGGGGGCAATGAGCAGTTCTTC.

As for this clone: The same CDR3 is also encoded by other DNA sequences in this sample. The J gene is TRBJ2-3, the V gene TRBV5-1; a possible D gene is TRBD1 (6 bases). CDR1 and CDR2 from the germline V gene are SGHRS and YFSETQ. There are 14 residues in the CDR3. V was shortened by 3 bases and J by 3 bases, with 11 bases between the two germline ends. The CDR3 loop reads CASSSRQATDTQYF. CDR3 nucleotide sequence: TGCGCCAGCAGCTCAAGACAGGCTACAGATACGCAGTATTTT.

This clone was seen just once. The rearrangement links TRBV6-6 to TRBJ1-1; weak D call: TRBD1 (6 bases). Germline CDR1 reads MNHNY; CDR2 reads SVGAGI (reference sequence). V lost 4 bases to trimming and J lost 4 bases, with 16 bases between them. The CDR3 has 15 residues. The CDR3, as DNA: TGTGCCAGCAGTTCCGGGACAATGACGGGCACTGAAGCTTTCTTT. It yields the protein CASSSGTMTGTEAFF.

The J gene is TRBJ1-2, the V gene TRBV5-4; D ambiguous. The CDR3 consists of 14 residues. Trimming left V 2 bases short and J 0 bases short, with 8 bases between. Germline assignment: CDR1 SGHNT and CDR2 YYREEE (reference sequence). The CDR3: CASSLALTNYGYTF. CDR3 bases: TGTGCCAGCAGCTTAGCCTTGACTAACTATGGCTACACCTTC.

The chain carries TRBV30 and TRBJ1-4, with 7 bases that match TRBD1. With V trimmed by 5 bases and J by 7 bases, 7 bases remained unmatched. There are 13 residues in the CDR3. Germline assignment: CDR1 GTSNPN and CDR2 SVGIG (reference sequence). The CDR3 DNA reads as TGTGCCTGGCGTAGGGGGCCAGGTGAAAAACTGTTTTTT. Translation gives CAWRRGPGEKLFF. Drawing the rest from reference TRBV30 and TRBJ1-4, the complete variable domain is SQTIHQWPATLVQPVGSPLSLECTVEGTSNPNLYWYRQAAGRGLQLLFYSVGIGQISSEVPQNLSASRPQDRQFILSSKKLLLSDSGFYLCAWRRGPGEKLFFGSGTQLSVL.

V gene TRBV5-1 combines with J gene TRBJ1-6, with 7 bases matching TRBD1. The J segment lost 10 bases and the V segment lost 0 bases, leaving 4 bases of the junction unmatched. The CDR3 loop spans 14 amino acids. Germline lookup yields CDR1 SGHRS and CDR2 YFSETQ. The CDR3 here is CASSLDRGRSPLHF. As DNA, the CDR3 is TGCGCCAGCAGCTTGGACAGGGGACGCTCACCCCTCCACTTT.

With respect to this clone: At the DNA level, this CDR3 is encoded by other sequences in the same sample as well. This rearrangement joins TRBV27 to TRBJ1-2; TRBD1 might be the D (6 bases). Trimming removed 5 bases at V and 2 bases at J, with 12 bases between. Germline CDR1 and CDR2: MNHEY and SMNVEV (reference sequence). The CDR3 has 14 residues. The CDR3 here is CASSLNRDNYGYTF. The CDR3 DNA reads TGTGCCAGCAGTCTGAACAGGGACAACTATGGCTACACCTTC.

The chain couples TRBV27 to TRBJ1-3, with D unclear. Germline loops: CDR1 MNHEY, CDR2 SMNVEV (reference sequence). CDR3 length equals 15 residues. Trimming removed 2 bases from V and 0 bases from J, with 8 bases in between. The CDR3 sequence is CASSLKVSSGNTIYF. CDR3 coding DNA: TGTGCCAGCAGTTTAAAGGTTAGCTCTGGAAACACCATATATTTT.

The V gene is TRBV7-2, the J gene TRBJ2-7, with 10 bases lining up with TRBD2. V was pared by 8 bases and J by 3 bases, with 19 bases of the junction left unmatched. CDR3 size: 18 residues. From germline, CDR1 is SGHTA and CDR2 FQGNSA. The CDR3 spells CASQIGLAVDPYLYEQYF. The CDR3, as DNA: TGTGCCAGCCAAATCGGACTAGCGGTCGATCCCTACCTCTACGAGCAGTACTTC.

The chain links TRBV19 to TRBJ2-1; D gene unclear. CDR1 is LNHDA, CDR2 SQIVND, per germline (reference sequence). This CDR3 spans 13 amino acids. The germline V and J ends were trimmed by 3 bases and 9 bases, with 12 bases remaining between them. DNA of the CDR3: TGTGCCAGTAGTATTCCATCAGGAACTGAGCAGTTCTTC. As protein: CASSIPSGTEQFF.